These 7 T cell receptor beta chains were all obtained from the same sample, sequenced in a study of cytomegalovirus exposure and HLA in healthy donors. The PCR used 60 Vbeta and 13 Jbeta primers. Generated by immunoSEQ multiplex PCR, the TCRdb table keeps only in-frame clones and is missing some. The sample shows tens of thousands of clones, and 4% to 5.5% sits with its ten largest clones. The sequencing input was PBMCs. The receptors shown here come from a man in his thirties or forties in good health and CMV-seropositive.

The V gene is TRBV5-1, the J gene TRBJ2-2; 7 nucleotides line up with TRBD2. CDR1 is SGHRS and CDR2 is YFSETQ in the germline V gene. This CDR3 spans 16 amino acids. V shed 4 bases and J 3 bases; nucleotides not matched to a gene: 9. The CDR3 region has the DNA TGCGCCAGCAGCACTACTGGGACTACTGACACCGGGGAGCTGTTTTTT. It translates to CASSTTGTTDTGELFF. Based on the CDR3 plus reference TRBV5-1 and TRBJ2-2, the full variable domain is KAGVTQTPRYLIKTRGQQVTLSCSPISGHRSVSWYQQTPGQGLQFLFEYFSETQRNKGNFPGRFSGRQFSNSRSEMNVSTLELGDSALYLCASSTTGTTDTGELFFGEGSRLTVL.

The V gene is TRBV4-1, the J gene TRBJ1-1, with 9 bases identical to TRBD1. CDR1 is MGHRA and CDR2 is YSYEKL in the germline V gene. CDR3 size: 16 residues. V shed 1 base, J shed 0 bases, and the junction held 3 bases outside the gene matches. Here the CDR3 DNA reads TGCGCCAGCAGCCAAGGACAGGGGGGCGTGAACACTGAAGCTTTCTTT. It specifies CASSQGQGGVNTEAFF.

This rearrangement joins TRBV7-9 to TRBJ2-5, with 7 bases that match TRBD1. The CDR3 is 15 residues long. Germline assignment: CDR1 SEHNR and CDR2 FQNEAQ (reference sequence). Trimming took 6 bases from V and 2 from J; bases not matched to a gene: 9. CDR3 sequence reads: CASSRTGTVQETQYF. In DNA, the CDR3 is TGTGCCAGCAGTCGCACCGGGACAGTGCAAGAGACCCAGTACTTC. Full variable domain (rest looked up from reference TRBV7-9 and TRBJ2-5): DTGVSQNPRHKITKRGQNVTFRCDPISEHNRLYWYRQTLGQGPEFLTYFQNEAQLEKSRLLSDRFSAERPKGSFSTLEIQRTEQGDSAMYLCASSRTGTVQETQYFGPGTRLLVL.

The gene calls are TRBV5-1 and TRBJ2-5; the match to TRBD2 covers 10 bases. Germline CDR1 reads SGHRS; CDR2 reads YFSETQ. The CDR3 has 15 amino acids. After removal of 1 base from V and 2 bases from J, the junction contained 2 bases not matched to a gene. CDR3 amino acids: CASSLPAGGQETQYF. In DNA, the CDR3 is TGCGCCAGCAGCTTGCCAGCGGGGGGGCAAGAGACCCAGTACTTC.

J is TRBJ2-1 and V is TRBV7-9; D is perhaps TRBD2 (6 bases). V lost 5 bases, J lost 7 bases, and 9 bases lay in between. Germline CDR1 is SEHNR and CDR2 is FQNEAQ (reference sequence). This CDR3 is built from 12 residues. The CDR3 region has the DNA TGTGCCAGCAGCATCGGACTAAATGAGCAGTTCTTC. This sequence encodes CASSIGLNEQFF.

CDR3 region: CASSPQQGTDTQYF. CDR3 in DNA: TGTGCCAGCTCACCACAACAGGGAACAGATACGCAGTATTTT. This rearrangement joins TRBV18 to TRBJ2-3; D may be TRBD1 (6 bases). The CDR3 length is 14 residues. Trimming removed 1 base from V and 3 bases from J, with 8 bases in between. Per germline, CDR1 KGHSH and CDR2 LQKENI.

CDR3 DNA sequence: TGTGCCAGTAGTACCGATTACAGGGGCCCTAACTATGGCTACACCTTC. It is translated as CASSTDYRGPNYGYTF. The genes are TRBV19 and TRBJ1-2; 7 nucleotides agree with TRBD1. Germline lookup yields CDR1 LNHDA and CDR2 SQIVND (reference sequence). The CDR3 totals 16 residues. V trimming: 4 bases; J trimming: 0 bases; junction bases outside the gene matches: 8.